The T cell receptor beta chain described here comes from a study of PD-1 blockade in classical Hodgkin lymphoma. The table lists this clone with a few counts. The CDR3 is 16 amino acids. V gave up 10 bases and J gave up 0 bases, with 19 bases separating them. CDR1 and CDR2 (germline): ENHRY, SYGVKD. The patients all showed relapse after autologous stem cell transplantation, while their brentuximab vedotin exposure varied. Clones were read by immunoSEQ multiplex PCR, and TCRdb kept only the in-frame ones, dropping some. The data show some 96,000 clones, 81% seen once. This sample comprised peripheral blood mononuclear cells (PBMCs), obtained before the second cycle of nivolumab. The sequence was collected from a human donor with classical Hodgkin lymphoma. The chain couples TRBV10-3 to TRBJ1-5; D is unclear. The CDR3 spells CATRRQISDSNQPQHF. The CDR3 bases are TGTGCCACCCGTCGGCAGATCTCCGATAGCAATCAGCCCCAGCATTTT.